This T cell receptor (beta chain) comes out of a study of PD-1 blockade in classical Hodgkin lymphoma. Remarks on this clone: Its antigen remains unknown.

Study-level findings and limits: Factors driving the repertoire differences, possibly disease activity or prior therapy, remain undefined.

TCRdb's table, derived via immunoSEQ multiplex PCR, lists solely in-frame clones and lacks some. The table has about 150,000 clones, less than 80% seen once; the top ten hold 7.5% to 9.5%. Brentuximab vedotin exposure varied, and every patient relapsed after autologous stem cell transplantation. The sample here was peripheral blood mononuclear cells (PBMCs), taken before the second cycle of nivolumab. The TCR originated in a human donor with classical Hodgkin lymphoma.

The CDR3: CASSGGTSGTYEQYF. Here the CDR3 DNA reads TGTGCCAGCAGTGGCGGGACTAGCGGTACCTACGAGCAGTACTTC. The gene calls are TRBV6-5 and TRBJ2-7, with TRBD2 matching over 11 bases. This CDR3 contains 15 residues. CDR1 is MNHEY, CDR2 SVGAGI, per germline. The junction had 5 bases not matched to a gene; V was cut back by 5 bases and J by 2 bases.